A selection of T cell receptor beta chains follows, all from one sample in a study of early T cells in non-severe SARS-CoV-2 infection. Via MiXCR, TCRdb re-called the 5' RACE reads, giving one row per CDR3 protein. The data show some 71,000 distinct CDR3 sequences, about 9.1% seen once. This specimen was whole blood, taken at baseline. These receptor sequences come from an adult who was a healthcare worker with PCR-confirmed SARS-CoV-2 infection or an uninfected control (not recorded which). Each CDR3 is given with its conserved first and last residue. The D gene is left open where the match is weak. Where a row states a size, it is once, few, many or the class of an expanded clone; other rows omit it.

TGTGCCAGCAGCCTAGGGATTAGCACAGATACGCAGTATTTT | CASSLGISTDTQYF | many | TRBJ2-3 | TRBV7-9 | NA
TGTGCCAGCAGTTACCGGGACAGCTTTTTTAACTATGGCTACACCTTC | CASSYRDSFFNYGYTF | NA | TRBJ1-2 | TRBV6-2/TRBV6-3 | TRBD1
TGTGCCAGCAGCCTCCGGGAAGGCCCCTATGGCTACACCTTC | CASSLREGPYGYTF | few | TRBJ1-2 | TRBV5-4 | NA
TGTGCCAGCAGCCAAGAAAACAGGGACTCATACACAGATACGCAGTATTTT | CASSQENRDSYTDTQYF | many | TRBJ2-3 | TRBV4-2 | NA
TGTGCCAGCAGCTTAGCGGCAGGCAGGGGTATAGGCAATCAGCCCCAGCATTTT | CASSLAAGRGIGNQPQHF | few | TRBJ1-5 | TRBV7-8 | NA
TGCAGTGCTAGTGCCGCGGGACTAGCGGGATCCCGCTCCTACAATGAGCAGTTCTTC | CSASAAGLAGSRSYNEQFF | NA | TRBJ2-1 | TRBV20-1 | TRBD2
TGTGCCAGCAGTGACTCCCGCGGCTACACCTTC | CASSDSRGYTF | few | TRBJ1-2 | TRBV6-4 | NA
TGTGTCAGCAGCTCAACAGGACCATCTTCCACAGCTGGCTACACCTTC | CVSSSTGPSSTAGYTF | NA | TRBJ1-2 | TRBV7-2 | NA
TGCGCCAGCGCCCAGACAGCGAACACTGAAGCTTTCTTT | CASAQTANTEAFF | few | TRBJ1-1 | TRBV4-3 | NA
TGCAGTGCTAGTCAGCAGGATGAGCAGTTCTTC | CSASQQDEQFF | many | TRBJ2-1 | TRBV20-1 | NA
TGCAGTGCTAAACTAGCGATCTACGAGCAGTACTTC | CSAKLAIYEQYF | many | TRBJ2-7 | TRBV20-1 | TRBD2
TGCAGCGCTAGACAGGGCGGGGACACTGAAGCTTTCTTT | CSARQGGDTEAFF | few | TRBJ1-1 | TRBV29-1 | TRBD1
TGCAGTGCCATGACAGGGAACACTGAAGCTTTCTTT | CSAMTGNTEAFF | NA | TRBJ1-1 | TRBV20-1 | NA
TGTGCCAGCAGCCCCGGGACTAGCGGGTACAATGAGCAGTTCTTC | CASSPGTSGYNEQFF | many | TRBJ2-1 | TRBV6-1 | TRBD2
TGTGCCAGCAGCTCAGATCCAGCCTACGAGCAGTACTTC | CASSSDPAYEQYF | many | TRBJ2-7 | TRBV7-3 | NA
TGCAGTGCTTTCCGGGACAGCAACAATGAGCAGTTCTTC | CSAFRDSNNEQFF | few | TRBJ2-1 | TRBV20-1 | TRBD1